Listed below are T cell receptor beta chains from one sample, sequenced in a study of cytomegalovirus exposure and HLA in healthy donors. Clones were sequenced by immunoSEQ multiplex PCR, and TCRdb holds only the in-frame ones, with some missing. Of some 130,000 clones in the sample, 70% to 80% were seen once. Sequenced sample: PBMCs. All receptors derive from a woman aged 55 to 70 in good health and CMV-seronegative. Both conserved end residues are part of each CDR3. D genes are given only for firm matches. Some rows mark clone size as missing; the rest say once, few, many or name a class of expanded clone.

NA	TRBV5-4	TRBJ2-6	15	NA	CASSPQGSGANVLTF	TGTGCCAGCAGCCCCCAGGGCTCTGGGGCCAACGTCCTGACTTTC
NA	TRBV2	TRBJ1-1	14	NA	CASRYTEVQTEAFF	TGTGCCAGCAGGTACACGGAGGTCCAGACTGAAGCTTTCTTT
TRBD2	TRBV29-1	TRBJ2-7	15	NA	CSAVPSGGSSYEQYF	TGCAGCGCTGTCCCTAGCGGGGGGTCTTCTTACGAGCAGTACTTC
NA	TRBV29-1	TRBJ2-3	13	NA	CSVHRGGRDTQYF	TGCAGCGTTCACAGGGGAGGTAGAGATACGCAGTATTTT
TRBD1	TRBV15	TRBJ1-2	13	few	CATSRALSDRATF	TGTGCCACCAGCAGAGCGCTATCCGACAGGGCCACCTTC
TRBD1	TRBV28	TRBJ2-7	15	NA	CASSLGQGPLYEQYF	TGTGCCAGCAGTTTAGGACAGGGCCCCCTCTACGAGCAGTACTTC
TRBD2	TRBV2	TRBJ2-1	14	NA	CAIMGGFSYNEQFF	TGTGCCATCATGGGAGGGTTTTCCTACAATGAGCAGTTCTTC
TRBD2	TRBV27	TRBJ2-7	18	NA	CASSLRFEGLAGGYEQYF	TGTGCCAGCAGTTTAAGGTTCGAGGGACTAGCGGGAGGGTACGAGCAGTACTTC
NA	TRBV5-1	TRBJ1-3	14	NA	CASSSLSSGNTIYF	TGCGCCAGCAGTTCGCTGAGCTCTGGAAACACCATATATTTT
NA	TRBV27	TRBJ2-1	13	few	CASSFGQYNEQFF	TGTGCCAGCAGTTTTGGACAGTACAATGAGCAGTTCTTC
TRBD1	TRBV7-9	TRBJ2-7	17	NA	CASSFLRRDSRSYEQYF	TGTGCCAGCAGCTTCCTTCGAAGGGACAGCCGGTCCTACGAGCAGTACTTC
TRBD2	TRBV9	TRBJ2-5	16	NA	CASSRSGGLHGETQYF	TGTGCCAGCAGCAGAAGCGGGGGCCTCCACGGGGAGACCCAGTACTTC
TRBD2	TRBV7-3	TRBJ2-5	13	NA	CASSWGGQETQYF	TGTGCCAGCAGCTGGGGGGGTCAAGAGACCCAGTACTTC
NA	TRBV19	TRBJ1-2	13	NA	CAGLGTGDRGYTF	TGTGCCGGCCTCGGAACGGGGGACCGGGGCTACACCTTC
NA	TRBV18	TRBJ1-5	15	NA	CASSPPGQGDSPQHF	TGTGCCAGCTCACCCCCTGGGCAGGGCGATAGCCCCCAGCATTTT
TRBD2	TRBV2	TRBJ2-7	12	NA	CASRAGVYEQYF	TGTGCCAGCCGGGCGGGGGTTTACGAGCAGTACTTC
TRBD1	TRBV30	TRBJ2-5	15	NA	CAWGIRTGQQETQYF	TGTGCCTGGGGAATTAGGACAGGGCAGCAAGAGACCCAGTACTTC
TRBD1	TRBV5-4	TRBJ1-2	13	NA	CASSLDRGYGYTF	TGTGCCAGCAGCTTGGACAGGGGTTATGGCTACACCTTC
NA	TRBV5-1	TRBJ2-4	15	NA	CASSPGREKRNIQYF	TGCGCCAGCAGCCCGGGGAGAGAAAAGCGGAACATTCAGTACTTC
TRBD1	TRBV5-6	TRBJ1-2	14	NA	CASSYPGTGPGYTF	TGTGCCAGCAGCTACCCCGGGACAGGGCCCGGCTACACCTTC
NA	TRBV7-7	TRBJ2-5	14	NA	CASSPRGLQETQYF	TGTGCTAGCAGCCCCCGCGGCCTCCAAGAGACCCAGTACTTC
NA	TRBV5-1	TRBJ1-4	14	NA	CASSFAGFSEKLFF	TGCGCCAGCAGCTTTGCAGGGTTTAGTGAAAAACTGTTTTTT
TRBD2	TRBV14	TRBJ2-1	17	once	CASSPRLRSSGNNEQFF	TGTGCCAGCAGCCCGCGACTCAGGTCGAGCGGGAACAATGAGCAGTTCTTC
NA	TRBV30	TRBJ2-2	11	NA	CAWSAVGELFF	TGTGCCTGGAGTGCCGTTGGGGAGCTGTTTTTT
TRBD2	TRBV28	TRBJ2-3	14	once	CASSPGGSTDTQYF	TGTGCCAGCAGCCCGGGGGGTAGCACAGATACGCAGTATTTT
NA	TRBV6-1	TRBJ1-1	13	NA	CASTTRMNTEAFF	TGTGCCAGTACAACCCGCATGAACACTGAAGCTTTCTTT
NA	TRBV4-2	TRBJ1-2	12	few	CASMGRDGGYTF	TGTGCCAGCATGGGGAGGGACGGGGGCTACACCTTC
TRBD2	TRBV6-8	TRBJ2-2	16	NA	CASSPLAGGYTGELFF	TGTGCCAGCAGCCCACTAGCGGGAGGTTACACCGGGGAGCTGTTTTTT
TRBD2	TRBV2	TRBJ2-1	16	NA	CASSGEGSSSYNEQFF	TGTGCCAGCAGTGGGGAGGGGTCGAGCTCCTACAATGAGCAGTTCTTC
NA	TRBV6-5	TRBJ1-6	16	NA	CASSYRYGTPNSPLHF	TGTGCCAGCAGTTACCGATACGGGACACCGAATTCACCCCTCCACTTT
TRBD2	TRBV27	TRBJ2-2	17	NA	CASRTSGGALFAGELFF	TGTGCCAGCAGAACTAGCGGGGGGGCCTTGTTCGCCGGGGAGCTGTTTTTT
NA	TRBV7-9	TRBJ1-1	14	NA	CASSPPLGASVAFF	TGTGCCAGCAGCCCCCCTTTGGGAGCATCTGTAGCTTTCTTT
NA	TRBV4-2	TRBJ2-3	17	NA	CASSQVGWRGLLDTQYF	TGTGCCAGCAGCCAAGTCGGGTGGAGGGGCTTGTTGGATACGCAGTATTTT
NA	TRBV18	TRBJ1-1	14	once	CASSPGPGDTEAFF	TGTGCCAGCTCACCAGGGCCGGGGGACACTGAAGCTTTCTTT
TRBD1	TRBV27	TRBJ1-1	14	NA	CASSLSGTVTEAFF	TGTGCCAGCAGTTTATCGGGGACAGTTACTGAAGCTTTCTTT
TRBD2	TRBV27	TRBJ2-5	15	NA	CASSSLLAAQETQYF	TGTGCCAGCTCCTCCCTACTAGCGGCTCAAGAGACCCAGTACTTC
NA	TRBV6-4	TRBJ2-7	14	once	CASHGRGSAYEQYF	TGTGCCAGCCACGGCCGGGGTTCCGCCTACGAGCAGTACTTC
NA	TRBV4-1	TRBJ1-3	17	NA	CASSHRLKSTPGNTIYF	TGCGCCAGCAGCCACAGACTCAAGTCCACCCCTGGAAACACCATATATTTT
TRBD1	TRBV15	TRBJ2-5	16	NA	CATSRDGQGGQETQYF	TGTGCCACCAGCAGAGATGGACAGGGGGGTCAGGAGACCCAGTACTTC
TRBD1	TRBV5-1	TRBJ1-2	16	NA	CASSPGDSRPLYGYTF	TGCGCCAGCAGCCCGGGGGACAGCCGGCCGTTGTATGGCTACACCTTC
TRBD2	TRBV2	TRBJ2-5	14	NA	CASSELSGKETQYF	TGTGCCAGCAGTGAGCTTAGCGGGAAAGAGACCCAGTACTTC
NA	TRBV27	TRBJ2-7	15	NA	CASSPHGGASYEQYF	TGTGCCAGCAGTCCCCATGGGGGGGCTAGTTACGAGCAGTACTTC
NA	TRBV4-1	TRBJ2-5	15	NA	CASSQVGLIQETQYF	TGCGCCAGCAGCCAAGTCGGACTCATCCAAGAGACCCAGTACTTC
NA	TRBV30	TRBJ2-1	16	NA	CAWSVWGGASYNEQFF	TGTGCCTGGAGTGTATGGGGCGGGGCCTCCTACAATGAGCAGTTCTTC
TRBD2	TRBV4-2	TRBJ2-3	15	NA	CASRIGVAGTDTQYF	TGTGCCAGCAGAATCGGGGTAGCGGGGACAGATACGCAGTATTTT